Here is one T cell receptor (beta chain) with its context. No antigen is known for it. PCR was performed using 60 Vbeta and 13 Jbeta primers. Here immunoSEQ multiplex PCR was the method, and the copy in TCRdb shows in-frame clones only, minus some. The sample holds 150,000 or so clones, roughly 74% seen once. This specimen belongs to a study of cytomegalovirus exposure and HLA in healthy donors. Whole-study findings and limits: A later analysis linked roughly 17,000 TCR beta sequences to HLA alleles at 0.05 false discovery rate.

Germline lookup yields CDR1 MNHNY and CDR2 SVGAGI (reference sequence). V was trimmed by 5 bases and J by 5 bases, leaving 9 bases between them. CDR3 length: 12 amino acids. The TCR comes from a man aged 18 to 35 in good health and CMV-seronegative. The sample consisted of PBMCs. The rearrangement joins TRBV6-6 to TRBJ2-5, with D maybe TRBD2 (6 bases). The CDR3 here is CASSAAGETQYF. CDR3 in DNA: TGTGCCAGCAGTGCGGCGGGGGAGACCCAGTACTTC.